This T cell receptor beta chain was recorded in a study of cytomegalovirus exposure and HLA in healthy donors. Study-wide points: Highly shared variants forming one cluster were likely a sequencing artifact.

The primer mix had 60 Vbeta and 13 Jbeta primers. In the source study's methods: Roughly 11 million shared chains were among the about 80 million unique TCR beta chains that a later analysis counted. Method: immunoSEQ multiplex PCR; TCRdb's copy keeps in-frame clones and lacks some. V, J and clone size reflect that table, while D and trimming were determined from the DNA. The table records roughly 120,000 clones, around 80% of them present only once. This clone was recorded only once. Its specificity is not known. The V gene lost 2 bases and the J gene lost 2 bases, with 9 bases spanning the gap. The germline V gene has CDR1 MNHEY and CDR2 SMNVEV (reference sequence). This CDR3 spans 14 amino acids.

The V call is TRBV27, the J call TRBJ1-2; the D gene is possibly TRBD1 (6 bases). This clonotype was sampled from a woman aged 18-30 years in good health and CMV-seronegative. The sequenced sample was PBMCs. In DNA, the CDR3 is TGTGCCAGCAGTTTAGCCGGACAGAACTATGGCTACACCTTC. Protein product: CASSLAGQNYGYTF.